The present entry profiles one TCR beta chain with its context. Its specificity is not known. Other DNA sequences in this sample translate to the same CDR3. Repertoires were generated with immunoSEQ multiplex PCR, while TCRdb's copy carries only in-frame clones and drops some. The sample contains about 1.1 million clones, approximately 75% of which appear only once. The data belong to a study of shared clonotypes between healthy human individuals. Study-wide results and limits: Naive CD4 clonotypes were shared across several donors at about 5.2%.

This CDR3 is 15 amino acids long. V lost 1 base to trimming and J lost 0 bases, with 8 bases between them. Germline assignment: CDR1 SGHTA and CDR2 FQGTGA. Sequencing input: memory CD4+ T cells from PBMCs. Subset given: CD45RA-negative fraction. The TCR comes from a man aged 18-30 years in good health. Some clones in this sample may be carry-over from other donors' samples. The chain combines TRBV7-3 with TRBJ2-3, with D tentatively TRBD2 (5 bases). CDR3 loop: CASSLIGGSTDTQYF. DNA of the CDR3: TGTGCCAGCAGCTTAATCGGAGGAAGCACAGATACGCAGTATTTT. The entire variable domain, with the rest obtained from reference TRBV7-3 and TRBJ2-3, is as follows: GAGVSQTPSNKVTEKGKYVELRCDPISGHTALYWYRQSLGQGPEFLIYFQGTGAADDSGLPNDRFFAVRPEGSVSTLKIQRTERGDSAVYLCASSLIGGSTDTQYFGPGTRLTVL.